Detailed here is one T cell receptor beta chain. Antigen specificity is unknown. The germline gives CDR1 SGHRS, CDR2 YFSETQ. Deletions cut 4 bases from V and 10 bases from J, with 18 bases between. CDR3 length: 15 amino acids. The data derive from a study of OX40 agonist ivuxolimab in advanced cancers. In the study overall: Patient treatment consisted of intravenous ivuxolimab administration every 2 weeks at 0.01 to 10 mg/kg.

Study-wide results and caveats: On average, CD8+ T cells showed a greater number of expanded clones than CD4+.

TCRdb keeps only in-frame clones here, not all; method: immunoSEQ multiplex PCR. The sample lists tens of thousands of clones; approximately 85% were seen once. This receptor was taken from an adult with an advanced solid tumor such as melanoma, head and neck, liver or kidney cancer. The sample consisted of CD4+ or CD8+ T cells sorted from blood, taken in a trial of the OX40 agonist ivuxolimab. The chain couples TRBV5-1 to TRBJ1-6; TRBD1 is a possible D gene (6 bases). For the CDR3, the DNA is TGCGCCAGCAGCCCCTGGGGGGCCGGAGAATCACCCCTCCACTTT. Amino acids: CASSPWGAGESPLHF.